Listed here are 17 T cell receptor beta chains from one sample, sequenced in a study of T cells in localized non-small cell lung cancer. Some clones are missing from TCRdb's copy, which holds only in-frame ones; the method was immunoSEQ multiplex PCR. This table has 75,000 to 80,000 clones, approximately 90% appearing once. Here the sequenced sample was peripheral blood, taken before any cancer treatment. The receptors come from a woman aged 40-70 years with stage I squamous cell lung carcinoma.

The chain uses TRBV5-4 and TRBJ1-2; the match to TRBD1 covers 10 bases. The length of the CDR3 is 16 residues. V lost 4 bases, J lost 6 bases, and 12 bases stayed unmatched. CDR1 and CDR2 (germline): SGHNT, YYREEE (reference sequence). The CDR3 DNA reads as TGTGCCAGCAGCCTACCCGGGACAGGGGTTTATGATGGCTACACCTTC. Its translation is CASSLPGTGVYDGYTF.

The chain couples TRBV6-6 to TRBJ1-1; possibly TRBD1 for D (6 bases). CDR1 MNHNY and CDR2 SVGAGI come from the germline V gene (reference sequence). V lost 6 bases and J lost 2, with 10 bases in between. This CDR3 is built from 13 residues. The CDR3 loop reads CASRRTENTEAFF. The DNA of the CDR3 is TGTGCCAGCAGAAGGACAGAAAACACTGAAGCTTTCTTT.

This chain links TRBV6-5 with TRBJ2-5, with D perhaps TRBD1 or TRBD2 (5 bases each). Germline V CDR1 and CDR2: MNHEY, SVGAGI. This CDR3 contains 13 residues. Between the trimmed V and J ends, which lost 7 bases and 4 bases, there was a span of 13 bases. CDR3 loop: CASIPMRGETQYF. CDR3 bases: TGTGCCAGCATACCCATGAGGGGAGAGACCCAGTACTTC.

This clone has a single count. The rearrangement joins TRBV10-2 to TRBJ1-2; the match to TRBD1 covers 9 bases. Germline V CDR1 and CDR2: WSHSY, SAAADI. The CDR3 is made up of 15 amino acids. V gave up 6 bases and J gave up 4 bases; unmatched junction bases: 9. The CDR3: CASRVVQGARYGYTF. In nucleotides, the CDR3 is TGCGCCAGCAGGGTGGTACAGGGGGCCCGCTATGGCTACACCTTC.

The chain employs TRBV10-3 and TRBJ2-3; no reliable D call. V was cut by 5 bases and J by 1 base, with 10 bases left in between. Germline values: CDR1 ENHRY, CDR2 SYGVKD. The CDR3 spans 14 residues. The CDR3 bases are TGTGCCATCAGTCCTGACACGCGCACAGATACGCAGTATTTT. Translated: CAISPDTRTDTQYF.

This clone is a singleton in its sample. The chain recombines TRBV18 with TRBJ2-3; 13 bases align to TRBD2. The CDR3 is 15 residues long. Germline V gene data show CDR1 as KGHSH and CDR2 as LQKENI. V shed 3 bases, J shed 6 bases, and the junction held 3 bases outside the gene matches. The CDR3: CASSPTSGGADTQYF. The CDR3 bases are TGTGCCAGCTCACCTACTAGCGGGGGGGCCGATACGCAGTATTTT.

The chain is built from TRBV4-1 and TRBJ1-4; 8 nucleotides agree with TRBD1. Germline-derived CDR1 and CDR2 are MGHRA and YSYEKL. The CDR3 consists of 15 residues. Losses at the gene ends were 0 bases for V and 7 bases for J; bases not matched to a gene: 4. In DNA, the CDR3 is TGCGCCAGCAGCCAAGATGGACAGGGCGGTGAAAAACTGTTTTTT. It translates to CASSQDGQGGEKLFF.

This chain connects TRBV19 to TRBJ1-2; 7 nucleotides line up with TRBD1. The CDR3 covers 14 residues. In germline, CDR1 is LNHDA, CDR2 SQIVND (reference sequence). Trimming removed 3 bases from V and 4 bases from J; junction bases left unmatched: 5. The CDR3 sequence: CASSMTGFGYGYTF. CDR3 bases: TGTGCCAGTAGTATGACAGGGTTCGGCTATGGCTACACCTTC.

This clone was observed a single time. V and J are TRBV6-1 and TRBJ2-1, with a weak D call TRBD1 (6 bases). V shed 4 bases and J shed 2 bases, with 12 bases lying between them. Germline assignment: CDR1 MNHNS and CDR2 SASEGT. The CDR3 consists of 15 residues. CDR3 in amino acids: CASSVQGTPYNEQFF. For the CDR3, the DNA is TGTGCCAGCAGTGTGCAGGGGACCCCCTACAATGAGCAGTTCTTC.

The V call is TRBV6-6, the J call TRBJ1-4; maybe TRBD1 (5 bases). CDR1 is MNHNY and CDR2 is SVGAGI in the germline V gene (reference sequence). CDR3 size: 13 residues. V was pared by 10 bases and J by 8 bases, with 17 bases between. CDR3 nucleotide sequence: TGTGCCACCCAAAAAAGGGGAGAAGAAAAACTGTTTTTT. As protein: CATQKRGEEKLFF.

CDR3 sequence reads: CASEFDHGPGELFF. DNA for the CDR3: TGTGCCAGTGAATTTGATCATGGACCAGGGGAGCTGTTTTTT. The V and J genes are TRBV19 and TRBJ2-2; D unresolved. In germline, CDR1 is LNHDA, CDR2 SQIVND (reference sequence). Trimming left V 8 bases short and J 8 bases short, with 18 bases between. This CDR3 contains 14 residues.

V usage is TRBV10-3 and J usage is TRBJ1-1; 7 bases are a match to TRBD1. The CDR3 spans 13 residues. Germline CDR1 is ENHRY and CDR2 is SYGVKD. V trimming: 4 bases; J trimming: 3 bases; junction bases outside the gene matches: 2. For the CDR3, the DNA is TGTGCCATCAGTGTAGGGGGCCACACTGAAGCTTTCTTT. Its protein product is CAISVGGHTEAFF.

This chain connects TRBV5-1 to TRBJ1-4, with 10 bases aligning to TRBD1. The CDR3 length is 14 residues. V lost 4 bases to trimming and J lost 8 bases; unmatched junction nucleotides: 5. Germline V gene sequence: CDR1 SGHRS, CDR2 YFSETQ. CDR3 DNA: TGCGCCAGCAGCGAACCGGGACAGGGGGAAAAACTGTTTTTT. It encodes CASSEPGQGEKLFF.

As regards this clone: Distinct nucleotide sequences in the sample also encode this CDR3. The J gene is TRBJ2-7, the V gene TRBV30, with D possibly being TRBD2 (7 bases). CDR3 size: 13 residues. Germline CDR1 reads GTSNPN; CDR2 reads SVGIG (reference sequence). V lost 0 bases and J lost 5, with 11 bases in between. The CDR3 DNA follows: TGTGCCTGGAGTGTAGGGGGGGGTAACGAGCAGTACTTC. It translates to CAWSVGGGNEQYF.

The V and J genes are TRBV7-9 and TRBJ2-1; either TRBD1 or TRBD2 may fit D (5 bases each). Trimming pared 2 bases from V and 8 bases from J, leaving 13 bases between. Germline V gene sequence: CDR1 SEHNR, CDR2 FQNEAQ (reference sequence). The length of the CDR3 is 14 residues. This CDR3 is CASSLTGTSHEQFF. The CDR3 bases are TGTGCCAGCAGCTTAACCGGGACGTCCCATGAGCAGTTCTTC.

The J gene is TRBJ2-3, the V gene TRBV5-5; possibly TRBD1 or TRBD2 for D (5 bases each). Germline V CDR1 and CDR2: SGHKS, YYEKEE (reference sequence). Trimming stripped 2 bases from V and 2 bases from J, with 15 bases between. The CDR3 has 16 residues. The CDR3 loop reads CASSLLTGLFTDTQYF. CDR3 DNA sequence: TGTGCCAGCAGCTTATTGACGGGGCTGTTCACAGATACGCAGTATTTT.

CDR3 region: CSVNRGGNTEAFF. The CDR3 bases are TGCAGCGTCAACCGGGGGGGCAACACTGAAGCTTTCTTT. The genes are TRBV29-1 and TRBJ1-1, with D possibly matching TRBD1 (6 bases). Germline loops: CDR1 SQVTM, CDR2 ANQGSEA. The CDR3 is 13 amino acids. V shed 6 bases and J shed 2 bases, with 13 bases lying between them.